The entry below gives a single T cell receptor beta chain sequence along with its context. The sample has other DNA sequences that encode this CDR3 too. This entry belongs to a study of blood T cell repertoires in COVID-19. In terms of age and location, participants ranged from about 18 to 89 years and lived in approximately 26 US areas. Original data processing: Reference gene primer amplification gave nucleated cell count estimates. Only in-frame clones appear in the TCRdb table, and some are missing; sequencing was by immunoSEQ multiplex PCR. That table gives V, J and clone size, and the DNA gave D and trimming. The sample lists approximately 490,000 clones, roughly nine tenths seen once, with more than 7.5% in the top ten. V was shortened by 0 bases and J by 4 bases, with 10 bases between the two germline ends. The CDR3 contains 15 residues. The germline V gene encodes CDR1 MNHEY and CDR2 SVGAGI.

The specimen sequenced was PBMCs or T cells enriched from blood (not recorded which). This rearrangement joins TRBV6-5 to TRBJ2-1; D perhaps matches TRBD2 (6 bases). This TCR came from a woman aged 55-69 years who had recovered from COVID-19. The CDR3 loop reads CASSYSGGSYNEQFF. The CDR3 DNA is TGTGCCAGCAGTTACTCCGGGGGATCTTACAATGAGCAGTTCTTC.